Listed below are T cell receptor beta chains from one sample, sequenced in a study of T-cell memory formation after mild COVID-19. TCRdb recomputed calls from the 5' RACE reads with MiXCR, one row per CDR3 protein. The sample lists about 13,000 distinct CDR3 sequences, around 13% occurring once. What was sequenced was PBMCs or a T cell subset sorted from them (not recorded which). Receptor source: an adult woman who had mild COVID-19 (a few samples of this study predate the infection). Cell type and time point are not known. CDR3s include the opening cysteine and the closing phenylalanine or tryptophan. The D gene is left open where the match is weak. Only some rows state a clone size, as once, few, many or a class for expanded clones.

>TRBV6-5|TRBD2|TRBJ2-1|many
CASSRTSQLQNEQFF
TGTGCCAGCAGTCGGACTAGCCAACTTCAAAATGAGCAGTTCTTC
>TRBV3-1|-|TRBJ2-6|many
CASSQERDSGSPGANVLTF
TGTGCCAGCAGCCAAGAAAGGGATTCAGGGAGCCCTGGGGCCAACGTCCTGACTTTC
>TRBV2|-|TRBJ1-1|many
CASSEARGGTEAFF
TGTGCCAGCAGTGAAGCGCGAGGAGGCACTGAAGCTTTCTTT
>TRBV5-1|TRBD2|TRBJ2-7|-
CASSLGLAGDEQYF
TGCGCCAGCAGCCTCGGACTAGCGGGAGACGAGCAGTACTTC
>TRBV9|TRBD1|TRBJ2-1|many
CASSVGQGSYNEQFF
TGTGCCAGCAGCGTAGGACAGGGGAGCTACAATGAGCAGTTCTTC
>TRBV6-5|-|TRBJ2-1|many
CASSYSNYNEQFF
TGTGCCAGCAGTTACTCGAACTACAATGAGCAGTTCTTC
>TRBV7-9|-|TRBJ1-4|many
CASTFPALWGNEKLFF
TGTGCCAGCACCTTCCCGGCTCTTTGGGGCAATGAAAAACTGTTTTTT
>TRBV23-1|-|TRBJ2-1|many
CASSQSYQVLGNEQFF
TGCGCCAGCAGTCAATCCTATCAGGTTTTAGGAAATGAGCAGTTCTTC
>TRBV27|TRBD1|TRBJ1-2|many
CASSPGTVKVYGYTF
TGTGCCAGCAGTCCCGGGACAGTGAAAGTTTATGGCTACACCTTC
>TRBV7-9|TRBD1|TRBJ2-1|many
CASKGGTGSNEQFF
TGTGCCAGCAAAGGGGGGACAGGGTCCAATGAGCAGTTCTTC
>TRBV4-1|TRBD1|TRBJ2-1|many
CASSQDPGQSLPYEQFF
TGCGCCAGCAGCCAAGATCCGGGACAGTCTCTCCCCTACGAGCAGTTCTTC
>TRBV12-3/TRBV12-4|-|TRBJ2-5|many
CASSSSGTDVLETQYF
TGTGCCAGCAGTTCATCCGGGACCGACGTCCTAGAGACCCAGTACTTC
>TRBV12-3/TRBV12-4|TRBD1|TRBJ1-3|-
CASSPGDRSSGNTIYF
TGTGCCAGCAGTCCGGGGGACAGATCCTCTGGAAACACCATATATTTT
>TRBV19|-|TRBJ2-3|-
CASSIDSTRGTGTDTQYF
TGTGCCAGTAGTATCGATTCAACCCGGGGGACAGGCACAGATACGCAGTATTTT
>TRBV7-2|TRBD2|TRBJ2-2|many
CASSLGALAGVAGELFF
TGTGCCAGCAGCTTAGGTGCCCTAGCGGGGGTGGCCGGGGAGCTGTTTTTT
>TRBV5-1|-|TRBJ1-5|few
CASSSGTADSNQPQHF
TGCGCCAGCAGCTCCGGGACGGCCGATAGCAATCAGCCCCAGCATTTT
>TRBV30|-|TRBJ2-7|many
CAWSVAGFSYEQYF
TGTGCCTGGAGTGTGGCAGGTTTCTCCTACGAGCAGTACTTC
>TRBV12-5|TRBD1|TRBJ2-7|many
CASGLAIGDRGKFEQYF
TGTGCTAGTGGTTTGGCGATCGGGGACAGGGGAAAATTCGAGCAGTACTTC
>TRBV7-9|-|TRBJ1-3|many
CASSLVVPGPGNTIYF
TGTGCCAGCAGCTTAGTGGTGCCAGGTCCGGGAAACACCATATATTTT
>TRBV6-1|-|TRBJ1-6|many
CASSQLGTSSPLHF
TGTGCCAGCAGTCAACTAGGGACGTCTTCACCCCTCCACTTT
>TRBV27|TRBD2|TRBJ2-1|-
CASRGLAGINEQFF
TGTGCCAGCAGGGGACTAGCGGGTATCAATGAGCAGTTCTTC
>TRBV5-6|TRBD1|TRBJ2-3|-
CASSTRDSPDTQYF
TGTGCCAGCAGCACCCGGGACAGTCCAGATACGCAGTATTTT
>TRBV7-2|-|TRBJ2-1|-
CASSLAKWGYDNEQFF
TGTGCCAGCAGCTTAGCCAAGTGGGGCTACGACAATGAGCAGTTCTTC
>TRBV14|TRBD1|TRBJ2-1|many
CASSPRGTGYNEQFF
TGTGCCAGCAGCCCCCGGGGGACAGGCTACAATGAGCAGTTCTTC
>TRBV20-1|-|TRBJ2-1|many
CSARDWALNVDEQFF
TGCAGTGCTAGAGATTGGGCCTTGAACGTGGATGAGCAGTTCTTC
>TRBV19|-|TRBJ1-5|many
CASSIDLPGWQPQHF
TGTGCCAGTAGTATAGATCTTCCGGGTTGGCAGCCCCAGCATTTT
>TRBV7-9|-|TRBJ1-2|many
CASSSGGKYGYTF
TGTGCCAGCAGCTCCGGAGGGAAGTATGGCTACACCTTC
>TRBV20-1|-|TRBJ2-7|many
CSASRGPTRGPYEQYF
TGCAGTGCTAGCCGGGGGCCAACTCGTGGGCCTTACGAGCAGTACTTC
>TRBV6-2/TRBV6-3|-|TRBJ2-3|medium-sized
CASSYSPSDISSTDTQYF
TGTGCCAGCAGTTACTCGCCCTCCGATATATCTAGCACAGATACGCAGTATTTT
>TRBV7-9|TRBD2|TRBJ2-1|many
CASSLGAGGSSSPNEQFF
TGTGCCAGCAGCTTAGGGGCGGGCGGGAGTTCATCACCCAATGAGCAGTTCTTC
>TRBV4-1|-|TRBJ2-7|-
CASSQVGPASYEQYF
TGCGCCAGCAGCCAAGTTGGCCCCGCCTCCTACGAGCAGTACTTC
>TRBV20-1|-|TRBJ1-3|many
CSAREKFPGEGGSGNTIYF
TGCAGTGCTAGAGAAAAGTTCCCCGGCGAAGGGGGTTCTGGAAACACCATATATTTT
>TRBV20-1|TRBD2|TRBJ2-7|many
CSAGTSSFEQYF
TGCAGTGCCGGGACTAGCAGCTTCGAGCAGTACTTC
>TRBV5-6|-|TRBJ1-2|many
CASSFPTISGYTF
TGTGCCAGCAGCTTCCCGACTATCTCTGGCTACACCTTC
>TRBV28|TRBD1|TRBJ2-5|-
CASSSRDRVETQYF
TGTGCCAGCAGTTCCAGGGACAGGGTGGAGACCCAGTACTTC
>TRBV29-1|TRBD2|TRBJ2-3|many
CSVEISGGSTDTQYF
TGCAGCGTTGAAATCTCGGGGGGAAGCACAGATACGCAGTATTTT
>TRBV4-3|-|TRBJ2-7|many
CASSQGPSGGPYEQYF
TGCGCCAGCAGCCAAGGGCCATCTGGGGGCCCTTACGAGCAGTACTTC
>TRBV12-3/TRBV12-4|TRBD2|TRBJ2-7|many
CASSRTRLALPSSYEQYF
TGTGCCAGCAGCCGAACACGACTAGCGCTGCCTAGCTCCTACGAGCAGTACTTC
>TRBV6-2/TRBV6-3|TRBD1|TRBJ2-7|many
CASSYSHDRDPSYEQYF
TGTGCCAGCAGTTACTCTCATGACAGGGACCCCTCCTACGAGCAGTACTTC
>TRBV30|-|TRBJ2-7|many
CAWATGSSYEQYF
TGTGCCTGGGCAACAGGGAGCTCCTACGAGCAGTACTTC
>TRBV10-3|TRBD1|TRBJ2-7|many
CATSGDRAFYEQYF
TGTGCCACCTCAGGGGACAGGGCTTTCTACGAGCAGTACTTC
>TRBV15|-|TRBJ1-5|-
CATSREVNLGQPQHF
TGTGCCACCAGCAGAGAAGTTAATCTCGGGCAGCCCCAGCATTTT
>TRBV28|TRBD1|TRBJ2-3|many
CASSWSRGDTQYF
TGTGCCAGCAGTTGGAGCAGGGGGGATACGCAGTATTTT
>TRBV7-8|-|TRBJ1-1|-
CASSWSLWDTEAFF
TGTGCCAGCAGCTGGTCCCTCTGGGACACTGAAGCTTTCTTT
>TRBV12-3/TRBV12-4|TRBD1|TRBJ1-2|many
CASSGTDGYTF
TGTGCCAGCAGTGGGACAGATGGCTACACCTTC
>TRBV24-1|TRBD1|TRBJ2-5|-
CATSEGQGETQYF
TGTGCCACCAGTGAGGGACAGGGAGAGACCCAGTACTTC
>TRBV6-6|-|TRBJ1-2|many
CASSYSDTRYYGYTF
TGTGCCAGCAGTTACTCAGACACGCGCTACTATGGCTACACCTTC
>TRBV13|TRBD1|TRBJ2-5|many
CASSFGTGAGFKETQYF
TGTGCCAGCAGCTTCGGGACAGGTGCCGGGTTTAAAGAGACCCAGTACTTC
>TRBV5-6|-|TRBJ2-3|medium-sized
CASSLIADTQYF
TGTGCCAGCAGCCTGATAGCTGATACGCAGTATTTT
>TRBV7-9|-|TRBJ1-1|many
CASSLRTEAFF
TGTGCCAGCAGCTTACGGACTGAAGCTTTCTTT
>TRBV11-2|-|TRBJ2-5|many
CASSFLTGQPEYF
TGTGCCAGCAGCTTCCTGACAGGCCAACCCGAGTACTTC
>TRBV20-1|TRBD1|TRBJ2-1|many
CSALTGVNEQFF
TGCAGTGCCCTCACAGGGGTCAATGAGCAGTTCTTC
>TRBV29-1|-|TRBJ2-1|many
CSAYTARGYNEQFF
TGCAGCGCTTACACAGCGAGGGGCTACAATGAGCAGTTCTTC
>TRBV6-5|-|TRBJ1-3|-
CASSAREAGNTIYF
TGTGCCAGCAGCGCCCGGGAAGCTGGAAACACCATATATTTT
>TRBV4-3|TRBD1|TRBJ2-1|many
CASSRDRGTFYNEQFF
TGCGCCAGCAGCAGGGACAGGGGCACCTTTTACAATGAGCAGTTCTTC
>TRBV7-8|TRBD2|TRBJ2-5|many
CASSLGLAGAQETQYF
TGTGCCAGCAGCTTAGGACTAGCGGGAGCCCAAGAGACCCAGTACTTC
>TRBV30|-|TRBJ2-1|many
CAWSVELSSYNEQFF
TGTGCCTGGAGTGTAGAGCTTAGCTCCTACAATGAGCAGTTCTTC
>TRBV5-1|TRBD1|TRBJ2-7|many
CASSLEGQGAYEQYF
TGCGCCAGCAGCTTGGAGGGACAGGGTGCCTACGAGCAGTACTTC
>TRBV7-6|-|TRBJ1-1|many
CASSWGENTEAFF
TGTGCCAGCAGCTGGGGAGAAAACACTGAAGCTTTCTTT